The rows below give T cell receptor beta chains drawn from one sample of a study of identical twins. One entry per CDR3 protein results from TCRdb running MiXCR on the 5' RACE reads. The table lists about 240,000 distinct CDR3 sequences, approximately 8% of them singletons, with less than 6.5% in the top ten. The same data also contributed to another study, on yellow fever vaccine responses in identical twins.

Sequencing used CD8+ T cells sorted from blood. The source is a woman aged 18 to 35 in good health. CDR3s include the opening cysteine and the closing phenylalanine or tryptophan. Each record gives: J gene, clone size, V gene, D gene, CDR3 protein, CDR3 DNA. The D gene is left open where the match is weak. Clone sizes are given selectively: once, few, many, or a class where the clone is expanded.

j_gene: TRBJ2-1
abundance: -
v_gene: TRBV28
d_gene: -
CDR3aa: CASRWEDEQFF
CDR3nt: TGTGCCAGCAGATGGGAAGATGAGCAGTTCTTC

j_gene: TRBJ1-2
abundance: few
v_gene: TRBV27
d_gene: -
CDR3aa: CASSLGQGNGYTF
CDR3nt: TGTGCCAGCAGTTTAGGGCAGGGGAATGGCTACACCTTC

j_gene: TRBJ1-4
abundance: -
v_gene: TRBV7-9
d_gene: -
CDR3aa: CASSLAGLTGARGWMFF
CDR3nt: TGTGCCAGCAGCTTAGCGGGCCTCACGGGAGCCAGGGGTTGGATGTTTTTT

j_gene: TRBJ2-1
abundance: -
v_gene: TRBV6-1
d_gene: -
CDR3aa: CASSLQPSRSYNEQFF
CDR3nt: TGTGCCAGCAGTCTCCAGCCCTCGAGGTCCTACAATGAGCAGTTCTTC

j_gene: TRBJ2-1
abundance: few
v_gene: TRBV6-1
d_gene: -
CDR3aa: CASSEGVGLQFF
CDR3nt: TGTGCCAGCAGTGAAGGAGTCGGTTTGCAGTTCTTC

j_gene: TRBJ1-1
abundance: many
v_gene: TRBV27
d_gene: -
CDR3aa: CASSQTDNTEAFF
CDR3nt: TGTGCCAGCAGTCAGACAGATAACACTGAAGCTTTCTTT

j_gene: TRBJ2-2
abundance: many
v_gene: TRBV28
d_gene: -
CDR3aa: CASSLFQNTGELFF
CDR3nt: TGTGCCAGCAGTTTGTTTCAAAACACCGGGGAGCTGTTTTTT

j_gene: TRBJ2-1
abundance: many
v_gene: TRBV6-4
d_gene: TRBD1
CDR3aa: CASSEGADNEQFF
CDR3nt: TGTGCCAGCAGCGAGGGGGCAGATAATGAGCAGTTCTTC

j_gene: TRBJ2-7
abundance: many
v_gene: TRBV20-1
d_gene: -
CDR3aa: CSARDPGGVNEQYF
CDR3nt: TGCAGTGCTAGAGACCCTGGTGGCGTAAACGAGCAGTACTTC

j_gene: TRBJ1-1
abundance: -
v_gene: TRBV28
d_gene: -
CDR3aa: CASSLFSRENFF
CDR3nt: TGTGCCAGCAGTTTATTCTCCAGGGAAAACTTCTTT

j_gene: TRBJ1-5
abundance: many
v_gene: TRBV12-3/TRBV12-4
d_gene: -
CDR3aa: CASSLESLVGNQPQHF
CDR3nt: TGTGCCAGCAGTTTAGAATCCCTAGTTGGCAATCAGCCCCAGCATTTT

j_gene: TRBJ2-7
abundance: -
v_gene: TRBV5-1
d_gene: -
CDR3aa: CASSFLADTYEQYF
CDR3nt: TGCGCCAGCAGCTTTTTAGCGGATACCTACGAGCAGTACTTC

j_gene: TRBJ2-7
abundance: few
v_gene: TRBV10-3
d_gene: TRBD2
CDR3aa: CAISSLAGGPSYEQYF
CDR3nt: TGTGCCATCAGTAGTCTAGCGGGAGGGCCCTCCTACGAGCAGTACTTC

j_gene: TRBJ2-2
abundance: many
v_gene: TRBV10-3
d_gene: -
CDR3aa: CAISESPGVPNTGELFF
CDR3nt: TGTGCCATCAGTGAGTCACCGGGGGTTCCAAACACCGGGGAGCTGTTTTTT

j_gene: TRBJ2-2
abundance: -
v_gene: TRBV24-1
d_gene: TRBD1
CDR3aa: CATSDWDREGTGELFF
CDR3nt: TGTGCCACCAGTGACTGGGACAGGGAGGGCACCGGGGAGCTGTTTTTT

j_gene: TRBJ2-5
abundance: few
v_gene: TRBV6-1
d_gene: TRBD2
CDR3aa: CASSGAPGMGGNRETQYF
CDR3nt: TGTGCCAGCAGTGGAGCCCCTGGGATGGGGGGGAATCGAGAGACCCAGTACTTC

j_gene: TRBJ2-1
abundance: -
v_gene: TRBV7-9
d_gene: -
CDR3aa: CASSSGVGLPNEQFF
CDR3nt: TGTGCCAGCAGCTCAGGTGTGGGCCTCCCAAATGAGCAGTTCTTC

j_gene: TRBJ2-7
abundance: many
v_gene: TRBV6-4
d_gene: TRBD1
CDR3aa: CASSARTGGGEQYF
CDR3nt: TGTGCCAGCAGTGCCAGGACAGGGGGCGGTGAGCAGTACTTC

j_gene: TRBJ2-3
abundance: -
v_gene: TRBV2
d_gene: TRBD2
CDR3aa: CALCLLLLAGGRGTDTQYF
CDR3nt: TGTGCCCTCTGTTTACTCCTGCTAGCGGGGGGGCGGGGCACAGATACGCAGTATTTT

j_gene: TRBJ2-6
abundance: few
v_gene: TRBV27
d_gene: -
CDR3aa: CASSLSGYPGANVLTF
CDR3nt: TGTGCCAGCAGTTTATCCGGGTATCCTGGGGCCAACGTCCTGACTTTC

j_gene: TRBJ2-2
abundance: many
v_gene: TRBV10-2
d_gene: -
CDR3aa: CASSAGTGTGELFF
CDR3nt: TGCGCCAGCAGTGCCGGGACGGGCACCGGGGAGCTGTTTTTT

j_gene: TRBJ2-2
abundance: many
v_gene: TRBV14
d_gene: -
CDR3aa: CASSRFGESNTGELFF
CDR3nt: TGTGCCAGCAGCCGCTTCGGGGAGTCGAACACCGGGGAGCTGTTTTTT

j_gene: TRBJ2-5
abundance: many
v_gene: TRBV4-1
d_gene: -
CDR3aa: CASSQFASILATQETQYF
CDR3nt: TGCGCCAGCAGCCAATTTGCTAGCATTCTAGCGACCCAAGAGACCCAGTACTTC

j_gene: TRBJ2-7
abundance: many
v_gene: TRBV29-1
d_gene: TRBD1
CDR3aa: CSVVWAGGGDEQYF
CDR3nt: TGCAGCGTTGTGTGGGCAGGGGGCGGGGACGAGCAGTACTTC

j_gene: TRBJ1-5
abundance: -
v_gene: TRBV20-1
d_gene: -
CDR3aa: CSARYGGAQQPQHF
CDR3nt: TGCAGTGCTAGATATGGGGGAGCCCAACAGCCCCAGCATTTT

j_gene: TRBJ1-1
abundance: many
v_gene: TRBV6-5
d_gene: -
CDR3aa: CASSYGLEGTFF
CDR3nt: TGTGCCAGCAGTTACGGCCTCGAGGGAACTTTCTTT

j_gene: TRBJ2-7
abundance: -
v_gene: TRBV27
d_gene: -
CDR3aa: CASANTAGNIYEQYF
CDR3nt: TGTGCCAGCGCAAACACGGCAGGTAACATTTACGAGCAGTACTTC

j_gene: TRBJ2-7
abundance: few
v_gene: TRBV20-1
d_gene: TRBD2
CDR3aa: CSARGASGRPTYEQYF
CDR3nt: TGCAGTGCCAGGGGCGCTAGCGGGAGGCCTACCTACGAGCAGTACTTC

j_gene: TRBJ2-1
abundance: -
v_gene: TRBV7-9
d_gene: TRBD2
CDR3aa: CASSQLAGDSNEQFF
CDR3nt: TGTGCCAGCAGCCAACTAGCGGGAGATAGCAATGAGCAGTTCTTC

j_gene: TRBJ2-1
abundance: few
v_gene: TRBV6-1
d_gene: -
CDR3aa: CASRGDGWSYNEQFF
CDR3nt: TGTGCCAGCAGAGGCGACGGATGGAGCTACAATGAGCAGTTCTTC

j_gene: TRBJ1-1
abundance: few
v_gene: TRBV27
d_gene: -
CDR3aa: CASSYLTGSNTEAFF
CDR3nt: TGTGCCAGCAGTTACCTCACAGGTAGCAACACTGAAGCTTTCTTT

j_gene: TRBJ2-1
abundance: many
v_gene: TRBV28
d_gene: TRBD2
CDR3aa: CASRTIAGGPSDEQFF
CDR3nt: TGTGCCAGCAGAACAATAGCGGGAGGGCCGTCAGATGAGCAGTTCTTC

j_gene: TRBJ2-3
abundance: many
v_gene: TRBV12-3/TRBV12-4
d_gene: TRBD2
CDR3aa: CASSNQLAGDSTDTQYF
CDR3nt: TGTGCCAGCAGCAACCAATTAGCGGGAGATAGCACAGATACGCAGTATTTT

j_gene: TRBJ2-1
abundance: -
v_gene: TRBV24-1
d_gene: -
CDR3aa: CATSGGEYNEQFF
CDR3nt: TGTGCCACCAGTGGGGGGGAGTACAATGAGCAGTTCTTC

j_gene: TRBJ2-1
abundance: few
v_gene: TRBV27
d_gene: -
CDR3aa: CASAGDGTYNEQFF
CDR3nt: TGTGCCAGCGCCGGGGACGGAACCTACAATGAGCAGTTCTTC

j_gene: TRBJ2-1
abundance: many
v_gene: TRBV7-8
d_gene: -
CDR3aa: CASSKYNEQFF
CDR3nt: TGTGCCAGCAGCAAGTACAATGAGCAGTTCTTC

j_gene: TRBJ2-1
abundance: few
v_gene: TRBV27
d_gene: TRBD1
CDR3aa: CASSPPWGQGDNEQFF
CDR3nt: TGTGCCAGCAGTCCCCCATGGGGACAGGGCGACAATGAGCAGTTCTTC

j_gene: TRBJ1-2
abundance: many
v_gene: TRBV2
d_gene: -
CDR3aa: CASTVGSYGYTF
CDR3nt: TGTGCCAGCACTGTGGGGTCCTATGGCTACACCTTC

j_gene: TRBJ2-1
abundance: few
v_gene: TRBV29-1
d_gene: TRBD2
CDR3aa: CSTTSGSNPSSYNEQFF
CDR3nt: TGCAGCACAACTAGCGGGAGTAATCCCAGCTCCTACAATGAGCAGTTCTTC

j_gene: TRBJ1-2
abundance: few
v_gene: TRBV7-8
d_gene: TRBD1
CDR3aa: CASSPRTGQGALANYGYTF
CDR3nt: TGTGCCAGCAGCCCCCGAACTGGACAGGGGGCTCTAGCTAACTATGGCTACACCTTC

j_gene: TRBJ2-1
abundance: -
v_gene: TRBV27
d_gene: -
CDR3aa: CASSPSGDNEQFF
CDR3nt: TGTGCCAGCAGCCCTTCGGGGGACAATGAGCAGTTCTTC

j_gene: TRBJ1-4
abundance: few
v_gene: TRBV5-1
d_gene: -
CDR3aa: CASSPGDRPATNEKLFF
CDR3nt: TGCGCCAGCAGCCCTGGAGACAGACCGGCAACTAATGAAAAACTGTTTTTT

j_gene: TRBJ2-7
abundance: many
v_gene: TRBV29-1
d_gene: TRBD1
CDR3aa: CSIRQGTYEQYF
CDR3nt: TGCAGCATCCGACAGGGAACCTACGAGCAGTACTTC

j_gene: TRBJ2-6
abundance: few
v_gene: TRBV29-1
d_gene: TRBD1
CDR3aa: CSVGQGEPSGANVLTF
CDR3nt: TGCAGCGTCGGACAGGGGGAACCTTCTGGGGCCAACGTCCTGACTTTC

j_gene: TRBJ1-4
abundance: -
v_gene: TRBV4-1
d_gene: -
CDR3aa: CASSHLTSNEKLFF
CDR3nt: TGCGCCAGCAGCCACCTGACCTCTAATGAAAAACTGTTTTTT